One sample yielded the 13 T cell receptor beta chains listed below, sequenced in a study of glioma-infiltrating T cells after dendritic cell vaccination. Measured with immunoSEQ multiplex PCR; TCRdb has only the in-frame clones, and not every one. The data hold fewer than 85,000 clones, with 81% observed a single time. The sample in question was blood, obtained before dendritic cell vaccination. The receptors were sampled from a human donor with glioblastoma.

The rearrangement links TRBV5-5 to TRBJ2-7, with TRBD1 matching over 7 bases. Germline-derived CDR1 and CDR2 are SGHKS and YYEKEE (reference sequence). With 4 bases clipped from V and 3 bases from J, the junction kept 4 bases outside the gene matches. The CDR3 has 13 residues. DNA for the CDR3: TGTGCCAGCAGCGACGACAGGGTCTACGAGCAGTACTTC. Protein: CASSDDRVYEQYF.

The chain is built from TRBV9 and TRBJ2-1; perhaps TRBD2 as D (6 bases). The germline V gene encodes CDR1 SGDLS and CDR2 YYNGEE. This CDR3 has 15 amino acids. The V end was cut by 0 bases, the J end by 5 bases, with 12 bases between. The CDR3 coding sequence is TGTGCCAGCAGCGTAGGGGGTAGCGGACACAATGAGCAGTTCTTC. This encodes CASSVGGSGHNEQFF.

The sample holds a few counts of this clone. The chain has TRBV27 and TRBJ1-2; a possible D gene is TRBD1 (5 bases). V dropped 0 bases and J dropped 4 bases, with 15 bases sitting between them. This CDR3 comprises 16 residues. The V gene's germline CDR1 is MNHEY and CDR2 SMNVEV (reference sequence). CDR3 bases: TGTGCCAGCAGTTTATCCCCGGGAGGGGTCCTCTATGGCTACACCTTC. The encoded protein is CASSLSPGGVLYGYTF.

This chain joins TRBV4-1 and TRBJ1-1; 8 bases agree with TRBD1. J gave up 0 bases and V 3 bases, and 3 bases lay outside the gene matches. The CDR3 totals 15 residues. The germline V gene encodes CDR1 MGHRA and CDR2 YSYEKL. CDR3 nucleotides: TGCGCCAGCAGCCACCGGACAGGGATGAACACTGAAGCTTTCTTT. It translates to CASSHRTGMNTEAFF.

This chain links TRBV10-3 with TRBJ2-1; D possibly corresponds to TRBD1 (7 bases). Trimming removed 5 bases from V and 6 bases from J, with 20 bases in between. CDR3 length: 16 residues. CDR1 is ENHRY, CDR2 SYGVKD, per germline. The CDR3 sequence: CAISRQSSGGINEQFF. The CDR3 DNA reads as TGTGCCATCAGTAGACAAAGTTCAGGGGGGATCAATGAGCAGTTCTTC.

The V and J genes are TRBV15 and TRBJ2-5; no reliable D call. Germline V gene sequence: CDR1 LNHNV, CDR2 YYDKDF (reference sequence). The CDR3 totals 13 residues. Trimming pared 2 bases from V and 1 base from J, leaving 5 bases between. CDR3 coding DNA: TGTGCCACCAGCAGAACAGTCCAAGAGACCCAGTACTTC. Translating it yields CATSRTVQETQYF.

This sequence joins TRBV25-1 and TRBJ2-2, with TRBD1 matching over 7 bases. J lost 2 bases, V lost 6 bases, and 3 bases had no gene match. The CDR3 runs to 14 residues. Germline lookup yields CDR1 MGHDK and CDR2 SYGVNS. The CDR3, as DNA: TGTGCCAGCAGCCGGGACAGTAACACCGGGGAGCTGTTTTTT. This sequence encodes CASSRDSNTGELFF.

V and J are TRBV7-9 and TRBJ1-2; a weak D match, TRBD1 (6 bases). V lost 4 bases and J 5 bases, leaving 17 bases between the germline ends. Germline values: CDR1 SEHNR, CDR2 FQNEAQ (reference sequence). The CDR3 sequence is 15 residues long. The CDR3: CASSSQQGLTYGYTF. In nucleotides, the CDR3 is TGTGCCAGCAGCTCCCAACAGGGCCTTACGTATGGCTACACCTTC.

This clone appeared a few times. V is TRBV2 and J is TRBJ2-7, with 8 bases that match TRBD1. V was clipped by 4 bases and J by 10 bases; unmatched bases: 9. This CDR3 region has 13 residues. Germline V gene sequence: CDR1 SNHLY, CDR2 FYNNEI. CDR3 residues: CASSGRQGSEQYF. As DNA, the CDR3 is TGTGCCAGCAGTGGCCGACAGGGGAGTGAACAGTACTTC.

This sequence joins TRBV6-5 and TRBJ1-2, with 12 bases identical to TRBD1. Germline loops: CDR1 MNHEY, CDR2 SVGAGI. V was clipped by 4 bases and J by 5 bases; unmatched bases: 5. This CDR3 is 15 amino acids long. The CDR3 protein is CASSSPGQGAYGYTF. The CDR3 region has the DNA TGTGCCAGCAGTTCTCCGGGACAGGGGGCGTATGGCTACACCTTC.

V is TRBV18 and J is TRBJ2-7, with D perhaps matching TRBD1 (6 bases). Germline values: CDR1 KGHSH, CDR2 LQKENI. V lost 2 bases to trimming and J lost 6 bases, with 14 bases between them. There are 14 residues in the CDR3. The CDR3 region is CASSPRGNQPEQYF. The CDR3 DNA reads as TGTGCCAGCTCACCAAGGGGGAATCAACCCGAGCAGTACTTC. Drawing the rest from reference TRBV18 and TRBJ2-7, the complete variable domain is NAGVMQNPRHLVRRRGQEARLRCSPMKGHSHVYWYRQLPEEGLKFMVYLQKENIIDESGMPKERFSAEFPKEGPSILRIQQVVRGDSAAYFCASSPRGNQPEQYFGPGTRLTVT.

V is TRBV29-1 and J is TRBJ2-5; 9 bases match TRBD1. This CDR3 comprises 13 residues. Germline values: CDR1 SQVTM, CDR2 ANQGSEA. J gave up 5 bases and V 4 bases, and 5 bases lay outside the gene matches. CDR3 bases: TGCAGCGTTGGACAGGGGGACGGGGAGACCCAGTACTTC. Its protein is CSVGQGDGETQYF.

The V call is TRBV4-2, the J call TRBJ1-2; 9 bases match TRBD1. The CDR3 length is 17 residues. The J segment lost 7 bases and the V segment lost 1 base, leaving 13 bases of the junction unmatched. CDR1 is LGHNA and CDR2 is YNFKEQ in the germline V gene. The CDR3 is CASSQVQQGARKGGYTF. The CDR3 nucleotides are TGTGCCAGCAGCCAAGTACAACAGGGGGCGCGTAAGGGTGGCTACACCTTC.